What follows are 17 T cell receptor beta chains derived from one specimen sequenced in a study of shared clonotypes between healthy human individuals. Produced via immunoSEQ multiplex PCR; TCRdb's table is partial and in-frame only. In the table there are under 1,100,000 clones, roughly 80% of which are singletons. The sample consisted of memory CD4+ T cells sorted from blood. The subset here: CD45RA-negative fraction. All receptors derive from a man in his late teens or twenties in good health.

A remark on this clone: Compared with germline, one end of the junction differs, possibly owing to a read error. DNA of the CDR3: TGTGCCAGCAGCGTAGCCGGGACAGGCCCCTACGAGCAGTACTTC. Protein product: CASSVAGTGPYEQYF. This chain uses TRBV7-2 with TRBJ2-7; 8 bases line up with TRBD1. Germline V gives CDR1 SGHTA, CDR2 FQGNSA. The CDR3 has 15 residues.

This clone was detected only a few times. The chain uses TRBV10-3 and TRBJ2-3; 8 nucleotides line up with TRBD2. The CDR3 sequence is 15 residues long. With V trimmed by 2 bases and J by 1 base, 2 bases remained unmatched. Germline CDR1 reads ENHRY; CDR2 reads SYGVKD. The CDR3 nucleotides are TGTGCCATCAGTGAGGAGACTAGCGGCACAGATACGCAGTATTTT. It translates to CAISEETSGTDTQYF.

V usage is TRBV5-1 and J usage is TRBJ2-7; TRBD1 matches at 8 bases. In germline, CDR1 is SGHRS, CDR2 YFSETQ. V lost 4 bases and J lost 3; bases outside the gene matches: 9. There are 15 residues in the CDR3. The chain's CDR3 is CASSQGAPPSYEQYF. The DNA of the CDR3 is TGCGCCAGCAGCCAGGGGGCGCCACCGAGCTACGAGCAGTACTTC.

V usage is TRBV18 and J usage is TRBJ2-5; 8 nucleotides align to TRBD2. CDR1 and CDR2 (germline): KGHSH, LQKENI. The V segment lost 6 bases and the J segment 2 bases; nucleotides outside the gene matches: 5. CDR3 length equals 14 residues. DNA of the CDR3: TGTGCCAGCTCCCTGTTAGCGGGGCAAGAGACCCAGTACTTC. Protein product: CASSLLAGQETQYF.

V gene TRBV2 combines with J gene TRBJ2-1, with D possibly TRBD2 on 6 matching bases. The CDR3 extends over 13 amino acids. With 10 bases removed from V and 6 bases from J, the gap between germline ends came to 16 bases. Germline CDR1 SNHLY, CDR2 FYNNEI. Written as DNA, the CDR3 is TGTGCCACCACACGGGCGGGAATCAATGAGCAGTTCTTC. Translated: CATTRAGINEQFF.

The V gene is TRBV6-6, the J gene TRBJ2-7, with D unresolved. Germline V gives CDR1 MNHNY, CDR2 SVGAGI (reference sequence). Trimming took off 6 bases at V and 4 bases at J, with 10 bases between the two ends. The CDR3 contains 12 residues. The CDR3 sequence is CASSEQKYEQYF. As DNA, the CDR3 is TGTGCCAGCAGCGAACAGAAATACGAGCAGTACTTC.

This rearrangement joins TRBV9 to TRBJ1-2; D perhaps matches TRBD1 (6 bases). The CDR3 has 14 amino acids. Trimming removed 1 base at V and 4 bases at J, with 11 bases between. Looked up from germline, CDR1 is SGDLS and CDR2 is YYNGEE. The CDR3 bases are TGTGCCAGCAGCGTACCGGGGGCCGGCTATGGCTACACCTTC. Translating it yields CASSVPGAGYGYTF.

This chain's CDR3 is CASSLSSGAGADTQYF. In DNA form, the CDR3 reads TGTGCCAGCAGCTTGTCGTCGGGAGCCGGGGCAGATACGCAGTATTTT. The J gene is TRBJ2-3, the V gene TRBV7-3; D possibly corresponds to TRBD2 (6 bases). Germline lookup yields CDR1 SGHTA and CDR2 FQGTGA. The V gene lost 3 bases and the J gene lost 4 bases, with 17 bases spanning the gap. The CDR3 covers 16 residues.

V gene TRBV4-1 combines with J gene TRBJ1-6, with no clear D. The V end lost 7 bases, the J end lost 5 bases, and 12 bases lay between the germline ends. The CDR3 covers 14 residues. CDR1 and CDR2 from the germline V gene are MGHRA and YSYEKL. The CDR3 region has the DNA TGCGCCAGCACCCCAAGGGAGAATAATTCACCCCTCCACTTT. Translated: CASTPRENNSPLHF.

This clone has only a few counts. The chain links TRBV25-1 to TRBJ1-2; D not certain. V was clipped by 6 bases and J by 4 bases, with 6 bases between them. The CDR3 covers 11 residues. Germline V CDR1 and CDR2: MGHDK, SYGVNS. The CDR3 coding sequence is TGTGCCAGCAGCAAGGGCTATGGCTACACCTTC. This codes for CASSKGYGYTF.

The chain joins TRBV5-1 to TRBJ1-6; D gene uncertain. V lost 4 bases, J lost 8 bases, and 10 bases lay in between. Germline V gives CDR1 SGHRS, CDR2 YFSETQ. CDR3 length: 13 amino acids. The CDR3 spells CASSRVRDSPLHF. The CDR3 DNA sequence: TGCGCCAGCAGCCGGGTCCGCGATTCACCCCTCCACTTT.

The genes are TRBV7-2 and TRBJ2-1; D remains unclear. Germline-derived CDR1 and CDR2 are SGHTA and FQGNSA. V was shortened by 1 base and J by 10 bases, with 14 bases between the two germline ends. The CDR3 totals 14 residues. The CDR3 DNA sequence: TGTGCCAGCAGCTTAGAGGCTTGGGTAGGGGAGCAGTTCTTC. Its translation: CASSLEAWVGEQFF. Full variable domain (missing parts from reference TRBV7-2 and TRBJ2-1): GAGVSQSPSNKVTEKGKDVELRCDPISGHTALYWYRQSLGQGLEFLIYFQGNSAPDKSGLPSDRFSAERTGGSVSTLTIQRTQQEDSAVYLCASSLEAWVGEQFFGPGTRLTVL.

The CDR3 here is CASSPTGTGDRKNSNQPQHF. The CDR3 DNA reads TGTGCCAGCTCACCCACCGGGACAGGGGACAGAAAGAATAGCAATCAGCCCCAGCATTTT. J is TRBJ1-5 and V is TRBV18, with 10 bases lining up with TRBD1. This CDR3 has 20 amino acids. After removal of 3 bases from V and 0 bases from J, the junction contained 14 bases not matched to a gene. Per the germline V gene, CDR1 is KGHSH and CDR2 is LQKENI.

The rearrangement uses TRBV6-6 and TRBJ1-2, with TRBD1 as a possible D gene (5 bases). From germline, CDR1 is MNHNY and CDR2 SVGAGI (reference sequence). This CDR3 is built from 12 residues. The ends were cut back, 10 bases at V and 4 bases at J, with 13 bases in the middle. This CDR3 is CATGTDSYGYTF. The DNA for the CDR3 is TGTGCCACCGGGACGGACTCCTATGGCTACACCTTC.

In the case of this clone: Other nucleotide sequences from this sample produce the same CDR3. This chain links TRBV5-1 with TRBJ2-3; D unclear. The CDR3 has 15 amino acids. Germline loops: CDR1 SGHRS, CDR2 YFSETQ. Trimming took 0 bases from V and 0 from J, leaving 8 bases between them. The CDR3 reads CASSLAGGSTDTQYF. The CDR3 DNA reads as TGCGCCAGCAGCTTGGCCGGCGGAAGCACAGATACGCAGTATTTT.

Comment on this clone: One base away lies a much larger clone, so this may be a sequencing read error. Here the CDR3 reads CASSPDADAGELFF. The CDR3 coding sequence is TGTGCCAGCAGTCCGGACGCGGACGCCGGGGAGCTGTTTTTT. The rearrangement links TRBV2 to TRBJ2-2; D is ambiguous. The CDR3 loop spans 14 amino acids. Germline V gene data show CDR1 as SNHLY and CDR2 as FYNNEI. Trimming took off 5 bases at V and 6 bases at J, with 13 bases between the two ends.

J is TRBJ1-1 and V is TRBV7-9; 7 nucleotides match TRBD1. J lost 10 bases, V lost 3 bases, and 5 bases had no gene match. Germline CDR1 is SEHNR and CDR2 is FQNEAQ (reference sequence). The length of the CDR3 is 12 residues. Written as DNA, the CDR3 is TGTGCCAGCAGCTTCAGACAGGGACCAGCTTTCTTT. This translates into CASSFRQGPAFF.